This T cell receptor (beta chain) was obtained from a study of CD4 T cells in relation to SARS-CoV-2 and coronaviruses. This CDR3 region has 13 residues. After removal of 3 bases from V and 4 bases from J, the junction contained 1 base not matched to a gene. The germline V gene has CDR1 DFQATT and CDR2 SNEGSKA (reference sequence). The unexposed donors gave CD4+ T cells in about 2011-2018, prior to COVID-19. CD4+ T cells were isolated from the cells after roughly 11 days of culture. This clone came up a few times. Its antigen is unidentified. Libraries were prepared by immunoSEQ multiplex PCR; TCRdb keeps only in-frame clonotypes and omits some of them. The profile shows about 29,000 clones, about three quarters of them singletons.

The receptor was isolated from a human donor in good health. The chain joins TRBV20-1 to TRBJ1-1, with 11 bases lining up with TRBD1. Sequencing was done on a sample of CD4+ T cells from PBMCs, cultured in vitro. The CDR3 nucleotides are TGCAGTGCTAGTGGGACAGGGGGCACTGAAGCTTTCTTT. This sequence encodes CSASGTGGTEAFF.